The clone carrying this T cell receptor beta chain was observed a handful of times. Germline V CDR1 and CDR2: LGHNA, YSLEER. Trimming took 0 bases from V and 3 from J, leaving 12 bases between them. This CDR3 is built from 15 residues. Blood got drawn at baseline, again on cycle 4 day 1, and then on cycle 7 day 1. The sample is drawn from a study of OX40 agonist ivuxolimab in advanced cancers. Study information: Patients took ivuxolimab, an agonistic anti-OX40 (CD134) antibody.

The table came from immunoSEQ multiplex PCR; TCRdb's copy has only in-frame clones and leaves some out. The table lists some 41,000 clones, approximately 90% of them singletons, with roughly 2.3% in the top ten. The TCR comes from an adult with an advanced solid tumor such as melanoma, head and neck, liver or kidney cancer. This sample comprised CD4+ or CD8+ T cells sorted from blood, obtained in a trial of the OX40 agonist ivuxolimab. This rearrangement joins TRBV4-3 to TRBJ2-7, with D unclear. The CDR3 spells CASSQEYKKHYEQYF. The CDR3 region has the DNA TGCGCCAGCAGCCAAGAATATAAGAAACACTACGAGCAGTACTTC.